This T cell receptor beta chain was recovered during a study of T-cell reconstitution after alpha-beta-depleted transplantation in children. V shed 0 bases and J shed 6 bases, with 6 bases lying between them. Looked up from germline, CDR1 is LGHNA and CDR2 is YNFKEQ. CDR3 length equals 12 residues. Preparation of the TCRbeta library was carried out with unique molecular identifiers. MiXCR, applied by TCRdb to the PCR reads, yields one record per CDR3 protein. The sample lists 350,000 to 450,000 distinct CDR3 sequences; about a fifth were seen once. This clonotype showed up just a few times. The sequencing here drew on PBMCs from the stem cell graft donor, taken from the stem cell graft. The TCR was taken from a human donor who donated a stem cell graft to a child with acute myeloid leukemia. V gene TRBV4-2 combines with J gene TRBJ2-7; D is unresolved. The CDR3 region has the DNA TGTGCCAGCAGCCAAGATGAATTCGAGCAGTACTTC. Protein: CASSQDEFEQYF.